The T cell receptor (beta chain) under discussion was sequenced for a study of blood T cells in healthy people across ages. For every donor, a draw yielded approximately 9.8 milliliters of peripheral blood. The authors ran a second PCR of about 7 to 11 cycles using a sample-barcoded 5' primer and a J-beta primer mix. In TCRdb, the 5' RACE reads were re-called with MiXCR into one record per CDR3 protein. The table has 1.5 million to 2 million distinct CDR3 sequences, approximately 30% seen once. Per germline, CDR1 MDHEN and CDR2 SYDVKM. J lost 12 bases, V lost 8 bases, and 3 bases had no gene match. This CDR3 region has 12 residues.

The TCR was taken from a woman younger than 45 in good health. The genes are TRBV28 and TRBJ2-1; 14 positions match TRBD2. Specimen: blood. The CDR3 sequence is CASGTSGGMQFF. CDR3 coding DNA: TGTGCCAGCGGGACTAGCGGGGGCATGCAGTTCTTC.